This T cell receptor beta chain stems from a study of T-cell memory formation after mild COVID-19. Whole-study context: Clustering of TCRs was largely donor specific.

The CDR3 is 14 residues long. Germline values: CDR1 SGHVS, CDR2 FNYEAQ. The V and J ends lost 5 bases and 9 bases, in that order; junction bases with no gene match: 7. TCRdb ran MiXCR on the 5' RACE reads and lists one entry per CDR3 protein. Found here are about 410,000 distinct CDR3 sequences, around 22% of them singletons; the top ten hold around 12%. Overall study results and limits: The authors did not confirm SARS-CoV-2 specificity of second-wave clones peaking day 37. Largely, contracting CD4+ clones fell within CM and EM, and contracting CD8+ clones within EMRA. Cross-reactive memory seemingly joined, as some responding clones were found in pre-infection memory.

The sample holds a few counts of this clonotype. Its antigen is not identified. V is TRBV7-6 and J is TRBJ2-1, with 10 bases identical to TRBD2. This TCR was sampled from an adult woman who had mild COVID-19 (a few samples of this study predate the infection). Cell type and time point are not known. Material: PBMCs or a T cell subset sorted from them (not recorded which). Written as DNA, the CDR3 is TGTGCCAGCAGCCCCACGTGGACTAGCGGTGAGCAGTTCTTC. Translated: CASSPTWTSGEQFF. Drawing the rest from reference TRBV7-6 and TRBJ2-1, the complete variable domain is GAGVSQSPRYKVTKRGQDVALRCDPISGHVSLYWYRQALGQGPEFLTYFNYEAQQDKSGLPNDRFSAERPEGSISTLTIQRTEQRDSAMYRCASSPTWTSGEQFFGPGTRLTVL.